The 5 T cell receptor beta chains reported below all come from one sample, sequenced in a study of OX40 agonist ivuxolimab in advanced cancers. Profiling relied on immunoSEQ multiplex PCR, and the TCRdb table lists in-frame clones only, not all of them. The sample records roughly 70,000 clones, roughly 80% being singletons. The sequencing here drew on CD4+ or CD8+ T cells sorted from blood, taken in a trial of the OX40 agonist ivuxolimab. These receptors came from an adult with an advanced solid tumor such as melanoma, head and neck, liver or kidney cancer.

V is TRBV27 and J is TRBJ1-2; D not certain. Trimming removed 4 bases at V and 5 bases at J, with 29 bases between. This CDR3 spans 19 amino acids. CDR1 and CDR2 from the germline V gene are MNHEY and SMNVEV (reference sequence). CDR3 in amino acids: CASSSALLAVNKGFYGYTF. The DNA of the CDR3 is TGTGCCAGCAGTTCCGCCCTCTTGGCAGTTAATAAAGGGTTTTATGGCTACACCTTC.

The chain recombines TRBV29-1 with TRBJ2-1; 7 nucleotides match TRBD1. After removal of 8 bases from V and 6 bases from J, the junction contained 13 bases not matched to a gene. CDR1 SQVTM and CDR2 ANQGSEA come from the germline V gene. The CDR3 length is 14 residues. The CDR3 region is CSIQRDSLGNEQFF. CDR3 in DNA: TGCAGCATTCAAAGGGACAGCCTGGGCAATGAGCAGTTCTTC.

CDR3 sequence (DNA): TGCGCCAGCAAAGCCGGGACTAGCGGGAGTAGCACCTACAATGAGCAGTTCTTC. It yields the protein CASKAGTSGSSTYNEQFF. The rearrangement joins TRBV10-2 to TRBJ2-1; TRBD2 aligns across 14 bases. This CDR3 comprises 18 residues. J gave up 2 bases and V 7 bases, and 10 bases lay outside the gene matches. Germline CDR1 reads WSHSY; CDR2 reads SAAADI.

This clone was picked up one time. This chain uses TRBV7-3 with TRBJ1-5; D unclear. CDR3 length: 13 amino acids. Germline-derived CDR1 and CDR2 are SGHTA and FQGTGA. V lost 2 bases to trimming and J lost 7 bases, with 9 bases between them. The CDR3 region is CASSLGAEQPQHF. Written as DNA, the CDR3 is TGTGCCAGCAGCTTAGGTGCGGAGCAGCCCCAGCATTTT.

The J gene is TRBJ1-1, the V gene TRBV29-1; D may be TRBD1 (6 bases). Deletions cut 7 bases from V and 1 base from J, with 16 bases between. The germline V gene encodes CDR1 SQVTM and CDR2 ANQGSEA. The CDR3 sequence is 14 residues long. Here the CDR3 reads CSAEVRTANTEAFF. CDR3 in DNA: TGCAGCGCAGAAGTTCGGACAGCGAACACTGAAGCTTTCTTT.